Following are 15 T cell receptor beta chains from one sample sequenced in a study of blood T cells in healthy people across ages. With a J-beta primer mix and a sample-barcoded 5' primer, a second PCR ran about 7 to 12 cycles. TCRdb re-called the 5' RACE reads through MiXCR, storing one row per CDR3 protein. The sample consists of roughly 500,000 distinct CDR3 sequences, approximately 27% of them appearing once. Sequenced sample: blood. Receptor source: a woman in her 70s in good health.

A few counts support this clonotype. The genes are TRBV6-5 and TRBJ1-4; no definite D call. The germline V and J ends were trimmed by 7 bases and 4 bases, with 10 bases remaining between them. The CDR3 has 13 amino acids. Germline V lookup: CDR1 MNHEY, CDR2 SVGAGI. The CDR3 here is CASKEGRNEKLFF. The CDR3 nucleotides read TGTGCCAGCAAGGAGGGCCGTAATGAAAAACTGTTTTTT.

This chain uses TRBV27 with TRBJ1-4; no reliable D call. Germline CDR1 and CDR2: MNHEY and SMNVEV (reference sequence). The V and J ends lost 3 bases and 1 base respectively, with 6 bases between them. The CDR3 sequence is 14 residues long. The CDR3 loop reads CASSLMGTNEKLFF. CDR3 in DNA: TGTGCCAGCAGTTTGATGGGAACTAATGAAAAACTGTTTTTT.

The V call is TRBV7-2, the J call TRBJ2-7; a weak D match, TRBD2 (7 bases). The end of the DNA aligns better with TRBJ2-5, so the J call may be wrong. The CDR3 runs to 15 residues. Germline-derived CDR1 and CDR2 are SGHTA and FQGNSA. CDR3 sequence (DNA): TGTGCCAGCAGCCCACAGGGAGGGTTAGGAGAGACCCAGTACTTC. It translates to CASSPQGGLGETQYF.

This clonotype came up a few times. V gene TRBV5-1 combines with J gene TRBJ2-3; TRBD2 is a possible D gene (6 bases). Germline values: CDR1 SGHRS, CDR2 YFSETQ. This CDR3 is 14 amino acids long. Trimming shortened V by 6 bases and J by 0 bases, and 11 bases separated the two germline ends. This CDR3 reads CASTLATSTDTQYF. The CDR3 DNA reads TGCGCCAGCACTCTAGCGACTAGCACAGATACGCAGTATTTT.

The genes are TRBV12-3 or TRBV12-4 and TRBJ1-5; 7 bases line up with TRBD1. V lost 4 bases to trimming and J lost 6 bases; unmatched junction nucleotides: 6. The CDR3 runs 14 residues. The DNA of the CDR3 is TGTGCCAGCAGTTCCAGACAGGGCGGTCAGCCCCAGCATTTT. Protein sequence: CASSSRQGGQPQHF.

This clonotype was seen more than once but under ten times. The V gene is TRBV6-1, the J gene TRBJ1-5; D not certain. The CDR3 runs to 14 residues. Trimming pared 6 bases from V and 3 bases from J, leaving 12 bases between. The germline CDR1 and CDR2 sequences are MNHNS and SASEGT. CDR3 residues: CASREAQINQPQHF. The DNA for the CDR3 is TGTGCCAGCAGGGAGGCACAAATCAATCAGCCCCAGCATTTT.

This chain connects TRBV6-1 to TRBJ1-1, with unresolved D. Per the germline V gene, CDR1 is MNHNS and CDR2 is SASEGT. The V gene lost 0 bases and the J gene lost 3 bases, with 8 bases spanning the gap. CDR3 length: 14 residues. CDR3 in amino acids: CASSEAADYTEAFF. The DNA for the CDR3 is TGTGCCAGCAGTGAAGCGGCAGACTACACTGAAGCTTTCTTT.

This clonotype was picked up a small number of times. The CDR3 sequence is CASSPNSGNTIYF. The CDR3 DNA reads TGTGCCAGCAGCCCGAACTCTGGAAACACCATATATTTT. The chain is built from TRBV9 and TRBJ1-3; D not resolved. This CDR3 has 13 residues. CDR1 SGDLS and CDR2 YYNGEE come from the germline V gene. Trimming removed 4 bases at V and 0 bases at J, with 5 bases between.

This clonotype has just a few counts. CDR3 in amino acids: CASSLSPSDTYGYTF. CDR3 coding DNA: TGTGCCAGCAGTTTATCCCCCTCAGACACCTATGGCTACACCTTC. V usage is TRBV27 and J usage is TRBJ1-2; the D is unclear. The CDR3 totals 15 residues. From germline, CDR1 is MNHEY and CDR2 SMNVEV (reference sequence). V lost 0 bases to trimming and J lost 4 bases, with 12 bases between them.

V is TRBV6-5 and J is TRBJ1-1, with 7 bases lining up with TRBD1. This CDR3 has 16 amino acids. Germline trimming cut 6 bases from V and 5 bases from J; bases unmatched to any gene: 15. CDR1 and CDR2 (germline): MNHEY, SVGAGI. The CDR3 spells CASRVVPVQGKTEAFF. CDR3 nucleotides: TGTGCCAGCAGGGTAGTACCGGTACAGGGGAAGACTGAAGCTTTCTTT.

The V gene is TRBV9, the J gene TRBJ2-5, with D possibly being TRBD2 (6 bases). Germline assignment: CDR1 SGDLS and CDR2 YYNGEE. The length of the CDR3 is 16 residues. V was clipped by 3 bases and J by 2 bases, with 17 bases between them. CDR3 loop: CASSATVGGGQETQYF. CDR3 DNA: TGTGCCAGCAGCGCGACCGTGGGGGGTGGTCAAGAGACCCAGTACTTC.

V and J are TRBV6-2 or TRBV6-3 and TRBJ2-1; the match to TRBD2 covers 15 bases. The germline V gene has CDR1 MNHEY and CDR2 SVGEGT. V dropped 7 bases and J dropped 3; count of bases not matched to a gene: 7. This CDR3 contains 17 residues. In nucleotides, the CDR3 is TGTGCCAGCACCAAGGGACTAGCGGGGGGTATCTACAATGAGCAGTTCTTC. It codes for CASTKGLAGGIYNEQFF.

The rearrangement uses TRBV11-1 and TRBJ2-3; 7 nucleotides match TRBD1. CDR3 length: 15 amino acids. From germline, CDR1 is SGHAT and CDR2 FQDESV (reference sequence). With V trimmed by 5 bases and J by 5 bases, 10 bases remained unmatched. CDR3 amino acids: CASSPGTVRGDTQYF. The CDR3 bases are TGTGCCAGCAGCCCCGGGACAGTGCGCGGAGATACGCAGTATTTT. Drawing the rest from reference TRBV11-1 and TRBJ2-3, the complete variable domain is EAEVAQSPRYKITEKSQAVAFWCDPISGHATLYWYRQILGQGPELLVQFQDESVVDDSQLPKDRFSAERLKGVDSTLKIQPAELGDSAMYLCASSPGTVRGDTQYFGPGTRLTVL.

This clonotype has a count of ten or more. The V call is TRBV5-1, the J call TRBJ1-2; tentative D call: TRBD1 (6 bases). The CDR3 covers 13 residues. The germline V gene encodes CDR1 SGHRS and CDR2 YFSETQ. V was clipped by 1 base and J by 7 bases, with 11 bases between them. CDR3 sequence reads: CASSLQGSTGYTF. The CDR3, as DNA: TGCGCCAGCAGCTTGCAGGGGTCGACTGGCTACACCTTC.

The genes are TRBV11-1 and TRBJ2-7; D not resolved. Germline CDR1 SGHAT, CDR2 FQDESV (reference sequence). V shed 4 bases and J shed 7 bases, with 14 bases lying between them. CDR3 length: 13 residues. The CDR3 DNA follows: TGTGCCAGCAGCTATGGACGGAGCTTGGAGCAGTACTTC. It yields the protein CASSYGRSLEQYF.